The 25 T cell receptor beta chains presented below share a single source sample, sequenced in a study of regulatory T cells in long-lasting Graves disease. To make TCR beta libraries, researchers used iRepertoire HTBI primers and Arm-PCR of CDR3 regions. TCRdb re-derived calls from the multiplex PCR reads in MiXCR, one entry per CDR3 protein. Here the sample spans hundreds of thousands of distinct CDR3 sequences, roughly 21% being singletons. Sample time point: persistent/refractory GD, antithyroid drugs over 5 years with positive TRAb. PBMC RNA served as the TCR library source. This material consisted of peripheral blood mononuclear cells (PBMCs), taken when the disease was refractory, from a patient treated with antithyroid drugs. All receptors derive from a female donor with Graves disease.

The gene calls are TRBV7-2 and TRBJ1-1; D is ambiguous. The germline gives CDR1 SGHTA, CDR2 FQGNSA. The CDR3 is made up of 14 amino acids. V was shortened by 2 bases and J by 0 bases, with 7 bases between the two germline ends. The CDR3 sequence is CASSLSMVNTEAFF. DNA for the CDR3: TGTGCCAGCAGCTTATCTATGGTGAACACTGAAGCTTTCTTT. The variable domain in full, completed from reference TRBV7-2 and TRBJ1-1, reads GAGVSQSPSNKVTEKGKDVELRCDPISGHTALYWYRQSLGQGLEFLIYFQGNSAPDKSGLPSDRFSAERTGGSVSTLTIQRTQQEDSAVYLCASSLSMVNTEAFFGQGTRLTVV.

A remark on this clonotype: It may be a read error: a sequence one base away is much more abundant. V is TRBV13 and J is TRBJ2-5, with D perhaps TRBD2 (7 bases). Germline values: CDR1 PRHDT, CDR2 FYEKMQ (reference sequence). The CDR3 length is 19 residues. Trimming stripped 2 bases from V and 1 base from J, with 23 bases between. The DNA for the CDR3 is TGTGCCAGCAGCTTAAGGAGCGCGGGGGCTAGCCCGTCCCAAGAGACCCAGTACTTC. Residues: CASSLRSAGASPSQETQYF.

This clonotype was detected ten times or more. V gene TRBV6-1 combines with J gene TRBJ2-2, with 7 bases identical to TRBD1. Germline assignment: CDR1 MNHNS and CDR2 SASEGT. The CDR3 totals 15 residues. V was pared by 7 bases and J by 8 bases, with 13 bases of the junction left unmatched. This CDR3 is CASIRQGNWPGELFF. The CDR3 DNA follows: TGTGCCAGCATACGACAGGGAAATTGGCCAGGGGAGCTGTTTTTT.

This sequence joins TRBV11-2 and TRBJ2-3, with D possibly matching TRBD2 (6 bases). The CDR3 runs to 15 residues. CDR1 SGHAT and CDR2 FQNNGV come from the germline V gene. Deletions cut 6 bases from V and 0 bases from J, with 13 bases between. As DNA, the CDR3 is TGTGCCAGCAGGGAGAGGGGACTTAGCACAGATACGCAGTATTTT. Translating gives CASRERGLSTDTQYF. The whole variable domain, filled in from reference TRBV11-2 and TRBJ2-3, reads EAGVAQSPRYKIIEKRQSVAFWCNPISGHATLYWYQQILGQGPKLLIQFQNNGVVDDSQLPKDRFSAERLKGVDSTLKIQPAKLEDSAVYLCASRERGLSTDTQYFGPGTRLTVL.

This clonotype was counted many times. This chain uses TRBV15 with TRBJ2-7; 12 bases match TRBD2. The length of the CDR3 is 15 residues. Trimming cost V 5 bases and J 6 bases; bases outside gene matches: 8. Germline assignment: CDR1 LNHNV and CDR2 YYDKDF (reference sequence). CDR3 loop: CATSGFGLAGSEQYF. The CDR3 bases are TGTGCCACCAGCGGATTCGGACTAGCGGGAAGCGAGCAGTACTTC.

This clonotype was detected ten times or more. This sequence joins TRBV12-3 or TRBV12-4 and TRBJ1-1; TRBD1 agrees at 7 bases. CDR3 length: 14 residues. The V and J ends lost 3 bases and 6 bases, in that order; junction bases with no gene match: 7. CDR3 nucleotides: TGTGCCAGCAGTTTGACCAGGGGGATCTCTGAAGCTTTCTTT. Translation gives CASSLTRGISEAFF.

V usage is TRBV4-3 and J usage is TRBJ2-5; D gene unclear. The ends were cut back, 1 base at V and 5 bases at J, with 8 bases in the middle. CDR1 is LGHNA, CDR2 YSLEER, per germline. CDR3 length: 13 amino acids. The CDR3 DNA sequence: TGCGCCAGCAGCCAAGGCCCGATGGAGACCCAGTACTTC. This codes for CASSQGPMETQYF.

The CDR3 nucleotides read TGTGCCAGCAGCCCGGGACCGACAGGGCCCTACGAGCAGTACTTC. Translation: CASSPGPTGPYEQYF. V usage is TRBV7-9 and J usage is TRBJ2-7; TRBD1 aligns across 7 bases. CDR1 and CDR2 (germline): SEHNR, FQNEAQ (reference sequence). This CDR3 comprises 15 residues. J gave up 2 bases and V 5 bases, and 9 bases lay outside the gene matches.

In its sample, this clonotype was seen many times. The chain combines TRBV5-8 with TRBJ2-4; unclear D gene. The V end lost 5 bases, the J end lost 0 bases, and 12 bases lay between the germline ends. CDR1 and CDR2 (germline): SGHTS, YDEGEE. CDR3 length equals 15 residues. The DNA of the CDR3 is TGTGCCAGCAGGACGGGCCTAATAGCCAAAAACATTCAGTACTTC. It is translated as CASRTGLIAKNIQYF.

The chain is built from TRBV9 and TRBJ2-2; TRBD1 matches at 9 bases. V trimming: 3 bases; J trimming: 6 bases; junction bases outside the gene matches: 6. This CDR3 region has 15 residues. CDR1 and CDR2 from the germline V gene are SGDLS and YYNGEE. CDR3 in DNA: TGTGCCAGCAGCGCGCCGGGACAGGGCCCCGGGGAGCTGTTTTTT. It translates to CASSAPGQGPGELFF. Full variable domain (missing parts from reference TRBV9 and TRBJ2-2): DSGVTQTPKHLITATGQRVTLRCSPRSGDLSVYWYQQSLDQGLQFLIQYYNGEERAKGNILERFSAQQFPDLHSELNLSSLELGDSALYFCASSAPGQGPGELFFGEGSRLTVL.

This clonotype has at least ten counts. The V and J genes are TRBV27 and TRBJ1-1; tentative D call: TRBD1 (5 bases). There are 15 residues in the CDR3. V lost 5 bases and J lost 0, with 13 bases in between. CDR1 is MNHEY and CDR2 is SMNVEV in the germline V gene (reference sequence). CDR3 sequence (DNA): TGTGCCAGCAGTCGACTGGACACCATGAACACTGAAGCTTTCTTT. This gives the protein CASSRLDTMNTEAFF.

Many counts were recorded for this clonotype. This sequence joins TRBV28 and TRBJ1-1; D uncertain. This CDR3 has 17 residues. Trimming shortened V by 6 bases and J by 1 base, and 21 bases separated the two germline ends. Germline V CDR1 and CDR2: MDHEN, SYDVKM. In DNA form, the CDR3 reads TGTGCCAGCAGCCCCCTAATGTGGTGGGGTAAGAACACTGAAGCTTTCTTT. Its translation: CASSPLMWWGKNTEAFF.

Many counts were recorded for this clonotype. This chain links TRBV11-2 with TRBJ1-5; tentative D call: TRBD1 (6 bases). V lost 1 base to trimming and J lost 2 bases, with 9 bases between them. The CDR3 sequence is 15 residues long. Germline V lookup: CDR1 SGHAT, CDR2 FQNNGV. The CDR3 sequence: CASSLVAGGNQPQHF. CDR3 DNA: TGTGCCAGCAGCTTAGTAGCAGGGGGCAATCAGCCCCAGCATTTT.

The rearrangement joins TRBV7-3 to TRBJ2-7; 10 nucleotides match TRBD1. This CDR3 has 15 amino acids. V was pared by 5 bases and J by 4 bases, with 8 bases of the junction left unmatched. Germline values: CDR1 SGHTA, CDR2 FQGTGA. The CDR3 bases are TGTGCCAGCAGCCCGACAGGGGGCGCGTTATACGAGCAGTACTTC. Its protein is CASSPTGGALYEQYF.

To note about this clonotype: This could be a read error, since a much larger clone is one nucleotide away. The V gene is TRBV7-2, the J gene TRBJ1-2; TRBD1 agrees at 10 bases. Germline CDR1 is SGHTA and CDR2 is FQGNSA. CDR3 length: 15 amino acids. The CDR3 DNA is TGTGCCGGCAGCTTCGGGACAGGGGCGGACTATGGCTACACCTTC. Protein product: CAGSFGTGADYGYTF.

Ten or more counts support this clonotype. This chain's CDR3 is CASSPGPRPDTEAFF. The CDR3 coding sequence is TGTGCCAGCAGCCCGGGCCCCAGGCCCGACACTGAAGCTTTCTTT. J is TRBJ1-1 and V is TRBV3-1; D is unresolved. The CDR3 spans 15 residues. Germline V CDR1 and CDR2: LGHDT, YNNKEL (reference sequence). Trimming cost V 4 bases and J 3 bases, with 15 bases left between them.

This clonotype was picked up many times. The chain combines TRBV18 with TRBJ1-1; D ambiguous. From germline, CDR1 is KGHSH and CDR2 LQKENI. V was trimmed by 7 bases and J by 0 bases, leaving 9 bases between them. The CDR3 extends over 13 amino acids. The CDR3 bases are TGTGCCAGCTTCGTCACACTGAACACTGAAGCTTTCTTT. As protein: CASFVTLNTEAFF.

This clonotype appeared many times. The V and J genes are TRBV18 and TRBJ1-5, with no clear D. The germline V gene has CDR1 KGHSH and CDR2 LQKENI. V was trimmed by 3 bases and J by 5 bases, leaving 8 bases between them. CDR3 length: 13 residues. The CDR3 bases are TGTGCCAGCTCACCCCGACCCGATCAGCCCCAGCATTTT. This encodes CASSPRPDQPQHF.

This clonotype appeared many times. This sequence joins TRBV5-1 and TRBJ1-1; tentative D call: TRBD1 (6 bases). Trimming took off 6 bases at V and 4 bases at J, with 13 bases between the two ends. Germline V gene data show CDR1 as SGHRS and CDR2 as YFSETQ. The CDR3 consists of 13 residues. The CDR3 DNA reads as TGCGCCAGCACGGTGGGGGCGGGCACTGAAGCTTTCTTT. Its protein product is CASTVGAGTEAFF.

In its sample, this clonotype was seen a few times. This rearrangement joins TRBV6-2 or TRBV6-3 to TRBJ2-7; tentative D call: TRBD2 (6 bases). Trimming cost V 6 bases and J 7 bases, with 16 bases left between them. The CDR3 has 13 amino acids. Germline V gives CDR1 MNHEY, CDR2 SVGEGT. CDR3 in DNA: TGTGCCAGCAGGCGCGGGGCCTCCTGGGAGCAGTACTTC. Protein sequence: CASRRGASWEQYF.

This clonotype was counted at least ten times. V usage is TRBV5-1 and J usage is TRBJ2-5, with 15 bases matching TRBD2. CDR3 length equals 17 residues. With 4 bases clipped from V and 5 bases from J, the junction kept 9 bases outside the gene matches. CDR1 and CDR2 (germline): SGHRS, YFSETQ. CDR3: CASSTRTSGRAEETQYF. CDR3 nucleotides: TGCGCCAGCAGCACGAGGACTAGCGGGAGGGCCGAGGAGACCCAGTACTTC. The variable domain in full, completed from reference TRBV5-1 and TRBJ2-5, reads KAGVTQTPRYLIKTRGQQVTLSCSPISGHRSVSWYQQTPGQGLQFLFEYFSETQRNKGNFPGRFSGRQFSNSRSEMNVSTLELGDSALYLCASSTRTSGRAEETQYFGPGTRLLVL.

This clonotype came up many times. The rearrangement links TRBV27 to TRBJ2-5; D uncertain. Trimming took off 3 bases at V and 4 bases at J, with 9 bases between the two ends. CDR1 and CDR2 from the germline V gene are MNHEY and SMNVEV (reference sequence). The CDR3 runs to 13 residues. DNA of the CDR3: TGTGCCAGCAGTTTTTTTCCCCGAGAGACCCAGTACTTC. It codes for CASSFFPRETQYF.

The CDR3 DNA follows: TGTGCCAGCACCCTCCACGAAAGGATCGGGCGCAAGACCGGGGAGCTGTTTTTT. The encoded protein is CASTLHERIGRKTGELFF. The V gene is TRBV6-2 or TRBV6-3, the J gene TRBJ2-2; no definite D call. The germline V gene encodes CDR1 MNHEY and CDR2 SVGEGT. This CDR3 is built from 18 residues. V was trimmed by 7 bases and J by 5 bases, leaving 26 bases between them.

The sample holds many counts of this clonotype. The rearrangement links TRBV7-9 to TRBJ2-4; 9 bases fit TRBD1. Germline CDR1 and CDR2: SEHNR and FQNEAQ (reference sequence). CDR3 length: 15 amino acids. J lost 4 bases, V lost 5 bases, and 6 bases had no gene match. The CDR3: CASSPQGARKNIQYF. In DNA form, the CDR3 reads TGTGCCAGCAGCCCACAGGGGGCGAGGAAAAACATTCAGTACTTC.

This clonotype has only a few counts. The chain carries TRBV5-1 and TRBJ2-2; 8 bases align to TRBD2. This CDR3 is 17 amino acids long. The germline gives CDR1 SGHRS, CDR2 YFSETQ. With 7 bases clipped from V and 4 bases from J, the junction kept 15 bases outside the gene matches. Here the CDR3 DNA reads TGCGCCAGCCGACGGAATAGGCGGGAGGTCAGCACCGGGGAGCTGTTTTTT. Translation gives CASRRNRREVSTGELFF.